The 16 T cell receptor beta chains given below trace back to one sample, sequenced in a study of blood T cell repertoires in COVID-19. Sequencing used immunoSEQ multiplex PCR; TCRdb keeps in-frame clones, though not all of them. The profile shows about 100,000 clones, 87% of them singletons. The sequenced material came from peripheral blood. The receptors stem from a man in his fifties or sixties with acute or convalescent COVID-19.

The chain couples TRBV24-1 to TRBJ2-3; 9 bases map to TRBD1. In germline, CDR1 is KGHDR, CDR2 SFDVKD. With V trimmed by 3 bases and J by 2 bases, 2 bases remained unmatched. CDR3 length: 15 residues. CDR3 sequence reads: CATSDRTGATDTQYF. CDR3 sequence (DNA): TGTGCCACCAGTGATCGGACAGGGGCCACAGATACGCAGTATTTT.

J is TRBJ2-1 and V is TRBV5-1; tentative D call: TRBD1 (7 bases). In germline, CDR1 is SGHRS, CDR2 YFSETQ. V lost 6 bases, J lost 3 bases, and 19 bases lay in between. The CDR3 covers 16 residues. The CDR3 bases are TGCGCCAGCAACCCGGGGGCAGGGGGAGGCTACAATGAGCAGTTCTTC. This sequence encodes CASNPGAGGGYNEQFF.

Ten or more counts support this clone. J is TRBJ2-5 and V is TRBV4-1; D unclear. Germline CDR1 reads MGHRA; CDR2 reads YSYEKL. V lost 0 bases and J lost 5, with 10 bases in between. The CDR3 runs to 14 residues. CDR3 DNA: TGCGCCAGCAGCCAAGAGGTCGTTCGGGAGACCCAGTACTTC. Translation gives CASSQEVVRETQYF.

This sequence joins TRBV24-1 and TRBJ1-2, with D possibly being TRBD1 (6 bases). Germline CDR1 is KGHDR and CDR2 is SFDVKD. There are 13 residues in the CDR3. Trimming shortened V by 5 bases and J by 8 bases, and 14 bases separated the two germline ends. This chain's CDR3 is CATSGSGTRGYTF. The CDR3 DNA sequence: TGTGCCACCAGTGGCTCCGGGACAAGAGGCTACACCTTC.

The CDR3 bases are TGTGCCAGCAAGTCCGGGGGAGGCGAGCAGTACTTC. Protein: CASKSGGGEQYF. V is TRBV6-5 and J is TRBJ2-7; D perhaps matches TRBD2 (6 bases). This CDR3 region has 12 residues. Germline V gene sequence: CDR1 MNHEY, CDR2 SVGAGI. Trimming cost V 7 bases and J 6 bases, with 13 bases left between them.

The rearrangement joins TRBV21-1 to TRBJ2-7; TRBD1, the table's D call, was not compared with the DNA. TRBV21-1 is noted as a pseudogene. The length of the CDR3 is 14 residues. The DNA of the CDR3 is TGTGCCAGCAGCAAAGCCAGTTCGTCCTACGAGCAGTACTTC. Translated, it gives CASSKASSSYEQYF.

The gene calls are TRBV6-5 and TRBJ2-7; a possible D gene is TRBD2 (7 bases). Germline CDR1 MNHEY, CDR2 SVGAGI. V lost 7 bases, J lost 7 bases, and 14 bases lay in between. The CDR3 is made up of 12 amino acids. CDR3 DNA sequence: TGTGCCAGCAAGTCAGAGGGGGGGGAGCAGTACTTC. This encodes CASKSEGGEQYF.

The chain couples TRBV15 to TRBJ2-1, with D perhaps TRBD2 (5 bases). Germline V gene data show CDR1 as LNHNV and CDR2 as YYDKDF (reference sequence). The ends were cut back, 3 bases at V and 4 bases at J, with 13 bases in the middle. CDR3 length: 15 residues. The CDR3 DNA follows: TGTGCCACCAGCAGGCCGGTACTAGTATACAATGAGCAGTTCTTC. Its protein product is CATSRPVLVYNEQFF.

The chain recombines TRBV7-9 with TRBJ1-4, with 7 bases identical to TRBD1. Germline assignment: CDR1 SEHNR and CDR2 FQNEAQ (reference sequence). This CDR3 region has 15 residues. The junction had 3 bases not matched to a gene; V was cut back by 0 bases and J by 5 bases. CDR3 amino acids: CASSLATGLNEKLFF. The CDR3 bases are TGTGCCAGCAGCTTAGCGACAGGGTTAAATGAAAAACTGTTTTTT.

This clone was seen a handful of times. J is TRBJ2-5 and V is TRBV6-6, with D tentatively TRBD2 (6 bases). Trimming removed 4 bases from V and 4 bases from J, with 10 bases in between. CDR3 length equals 13 residues. Germline V CDR1 and CDR2: MNHNY, SVGAGI (reference sequence). The CDR3, as DNA: TGTGCCAGCAGTTGGACTACGCCAGAGACCCAGTACTTC. Its translation: CASSWTTPETQYF.

The V gene is TRBV7-9, the J gene TRBJ2-7; 8 nucleotides match TRBD2. CDR1 and CDR2 from the germline V gene are SEHNR and FQNEAQ (reference sequence). This CDR3 is 15 amino acids long. V was pared by 5 bases and J by 3 bases, with 9 bases of the junction left unmatched. CDR3 in amino acids: CASSPRGLAGYEQYF. As DNA, the CDR3 is TGTGCCAGCAGCCCCCGGGGGCTAGCGGGCTACGAGCAGTACTTC. The whole variable domain, filled in from reference TRBV7-9 and TRBJ2-7, reads DTGVSQNPRHKITKRGQNVTFRCDPISEHNRLYWYRQTLGQGPEFLTYFQNEAQLEKSRLLSDRFSAERPKGSFSTLEIQRTEQGDSAMYLCASSPRGLAGYEQYFGPGTRLTVT.

This rearrangement joins TRBV27 to TRBJ2-5; TRBD1 is a possible D gene (5 bases). Germline CDR1 MNHEY, CDR2 SMNVEV (reference sequence). CDR3 length: 14 amino acids. V lost 3 bases and J lost 5, with 13 bases in between. DNA for the CDR3: TGTGCCAGCAGTTTGGCAGGGCTAGGGGAGACCCAGTACTTC. Translated: CASSLAGLGETQYF.

This chain uses TRBV6-2 or TRBV6-3 with TRBJ1-1; unclear D gene. Germline CDR1 MNHEY, CDR2 SVGEGT. Trimming took 0 bases from V and 5 from J, leaving 7 bases between them. This CDR3 has 13 amino acids. CDR3 amino acids: CASSYSRRTEAFF. The CDR3 coding sequence is TGTGCCAGCAGTTACTCGCGGCGGACTGAAGCTTTCTTT.

This clone has a single count. The chain employs TRBV5-6 and TRBJ1-5; D uncertain. V was cut by 0 bases and J by 4 bases, with 11 bases left in between. Germline V lookup: CDR1 SGHDT, CDR2 YYEEEE. There are 15 residues in the CDR3. The CDR3 is CASSLAGRQNQPQHF. The CDR3 nucleotides read TGTGCCAGCAGCTTGGCCGGGAGGCAGAATCAGCCCCAGCATTTT.

The chain carries TRBV25-1 and TRBJ1-5; the match to TRBD1 covers 7 bases. V was pared by 3 bases and J by 2 bases, with 4 bases of the junction left unmatched. Germline-derived CDR1 and CDR2 are MGHDK and SYGVNS. CDR3 length: 15 residues. Here the CDR3 DNA reads TGTGCCAGCAGTGATCCCGGGACAGGCAATCAGCCCCAGCATTTT. Its translation: CASSDPGTGNQPQHF. The complete variable domain, with remaining parts taken from reference TRBV25-1 and TRBJ1-5, reads EADIYQTPRYLVIGTGKKITLECSQTMGHDKMYWYQQDPGMELHLIHYSYGVNSTEKGDLSSESTVSRIRTEHFPLTLESARPSHTSQYLCASSDPGTGNQPQHFGDGTRLSIL.

The chain is built from TRBV7-6 and TRBJ2-7; D might be TRBD2 (6 bases). The germline V gene has CDR1 SGHVS and CDR2 FNYEAQ. This CDR3 contains 15 residues. Trimming shortened V by 4 bases and J by 7 bases, and 20 bases separated the two germline ends. CDR3 amino acids: CASSSSGHRTKEQYF. CDR3 in DNA: TGTGCCAGCAGCTCATCCGGACATCGGACTAAGGAGCAGTACTTC.